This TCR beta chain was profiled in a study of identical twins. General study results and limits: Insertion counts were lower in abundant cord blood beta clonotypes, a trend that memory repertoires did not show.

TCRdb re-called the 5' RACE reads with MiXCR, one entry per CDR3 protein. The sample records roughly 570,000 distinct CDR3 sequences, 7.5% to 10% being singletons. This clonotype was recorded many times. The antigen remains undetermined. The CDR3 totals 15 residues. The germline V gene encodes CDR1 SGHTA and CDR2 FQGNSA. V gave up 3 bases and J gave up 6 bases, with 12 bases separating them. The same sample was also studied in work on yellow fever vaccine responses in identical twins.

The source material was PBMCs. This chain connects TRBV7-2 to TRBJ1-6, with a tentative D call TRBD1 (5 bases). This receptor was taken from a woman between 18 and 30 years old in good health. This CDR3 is CASSLYRGGNSPLHF. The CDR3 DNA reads TGTGCCAGCAGCTTGTATAGGGGTGGTAATTCACCCCTCCACTTT.